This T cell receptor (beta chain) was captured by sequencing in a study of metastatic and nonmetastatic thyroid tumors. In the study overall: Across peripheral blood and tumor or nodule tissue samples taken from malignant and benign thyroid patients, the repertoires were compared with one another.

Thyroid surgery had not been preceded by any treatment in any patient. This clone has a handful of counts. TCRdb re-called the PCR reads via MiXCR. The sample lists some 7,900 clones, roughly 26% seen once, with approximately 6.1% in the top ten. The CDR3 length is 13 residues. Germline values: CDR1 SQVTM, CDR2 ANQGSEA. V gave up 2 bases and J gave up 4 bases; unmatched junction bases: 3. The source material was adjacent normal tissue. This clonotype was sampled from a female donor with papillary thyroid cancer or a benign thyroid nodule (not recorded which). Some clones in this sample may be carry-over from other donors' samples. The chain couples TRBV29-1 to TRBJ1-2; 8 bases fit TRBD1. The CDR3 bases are TGCAGCGTTGAAACAGGGGGGCCCTATGGCTACACCTTC. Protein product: CSVETGGPYGYTF.